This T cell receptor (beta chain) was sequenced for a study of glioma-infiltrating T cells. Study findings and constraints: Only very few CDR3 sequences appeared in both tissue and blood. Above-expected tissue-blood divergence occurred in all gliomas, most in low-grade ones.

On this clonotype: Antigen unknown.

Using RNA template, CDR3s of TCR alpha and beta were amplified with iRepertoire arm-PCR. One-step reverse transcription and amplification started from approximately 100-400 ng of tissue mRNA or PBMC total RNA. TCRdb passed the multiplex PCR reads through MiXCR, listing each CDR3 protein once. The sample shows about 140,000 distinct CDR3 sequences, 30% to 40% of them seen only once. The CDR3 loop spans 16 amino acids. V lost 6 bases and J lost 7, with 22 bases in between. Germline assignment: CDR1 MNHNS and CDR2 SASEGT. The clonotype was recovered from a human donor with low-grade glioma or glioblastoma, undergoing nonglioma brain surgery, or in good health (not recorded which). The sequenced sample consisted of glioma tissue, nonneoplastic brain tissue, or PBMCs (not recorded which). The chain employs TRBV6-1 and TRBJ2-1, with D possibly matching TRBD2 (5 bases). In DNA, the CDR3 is TGTGCCAGCAGACTTACCTTGGACTCTCGAACGAATGAGCAGTTCTTC. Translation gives CASRLTLDSRTNEQFF.